The sequence of this TCR beta chain was determined in a study of T cells after yellow fever vaccination. The CDR3 has 14 residues. With 6 bases clipped from V and 5 bases from J, the junction kept 7 bases outside the gene matches. The germline V gene has CDR1 SGHTA and CDR2 FQGNSA. TCRdb passed the 5' RACE reads through MiXCR, listing each CDR3 protein once. The repertoire has about 340,000 distinct CDR3 sequences, 9.5% to 15% of them found once; the top ten carry approximately 3.3%. The sequencing here drew on CD4+ T cells sorted from PBMCs, taken 15 days after the yellow fever booster vaccination. The source is a man between 18 and 29 years old who received the YFV17D yellow fever vaccine. The chain recombines TRBV7-2 with TRBJ2-3, with 8 bases matching TRBD2. In DNA, the CDR3 is TGTGCCAGCAGTCAGCCGGGAGGGGTAGATACGCAGTATTTT. It specifies CASSQPGGVDTQYF.